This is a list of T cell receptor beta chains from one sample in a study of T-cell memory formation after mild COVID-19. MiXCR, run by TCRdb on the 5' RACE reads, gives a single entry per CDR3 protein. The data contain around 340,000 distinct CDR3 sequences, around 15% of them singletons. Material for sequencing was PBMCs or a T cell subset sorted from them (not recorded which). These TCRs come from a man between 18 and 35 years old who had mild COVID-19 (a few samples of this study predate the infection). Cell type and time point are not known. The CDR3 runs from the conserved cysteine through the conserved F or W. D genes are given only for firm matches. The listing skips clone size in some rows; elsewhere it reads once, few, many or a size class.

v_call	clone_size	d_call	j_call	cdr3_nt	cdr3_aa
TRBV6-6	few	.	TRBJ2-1	TGTGCCAGCAGTTACTCCCAGGGGGGCCCCTTACGGGCGCAGTTCTTC	CASSYSQGGPLRAQFF
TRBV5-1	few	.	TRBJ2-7	TGCGCCAGCAGCGGGGTTTTTACCGGAGCACCTACCTACGAGCAGTACTTC	CASSGVFTGAPTYEQYF
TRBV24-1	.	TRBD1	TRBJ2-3	TGTGCCACCAGTGATACCCGGGACAGGGGTGGGACAGATACGCAGTATTTT	CATSDTRDRGGTDTQYF
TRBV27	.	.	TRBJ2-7	TGTGCCAGCAGTTACCAGGGCAGGGGTTACGAGCAGTACTTC	CASSYQGRGYEQYF
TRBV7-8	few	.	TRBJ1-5	TGTGCCAGCAGCTCTTCTGGGGGGTGGGGAAAGCCCCAGCATTTT	CASSSSGGWGKPQHF
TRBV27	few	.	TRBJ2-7	TGTGCCAGCAGTTTCGGGGGGACAACCTACGAGCAGTACTTC	CASSFGGTTYEQYF
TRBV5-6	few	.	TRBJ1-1	TGTGCCAGCAGCTGGGAGACCACTGAAGCTTTCTTT	CASSWETTEAFF
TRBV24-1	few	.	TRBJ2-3	TGTGCCACTGGACGGCTCAGCACAGATACGCAGTATTTT	CATGRLSTDTQYF
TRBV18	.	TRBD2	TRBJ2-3	TGTGCCAGCTCACAACAAGCGGGGACAGATACGCAGTATTTT	CASSQQAGTDTQYF
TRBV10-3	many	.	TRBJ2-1	TGTGCCATCAGTGTGGCAGGGACCTACAATGAGCAGTTCTTC	CAISVAGTYNEQFF
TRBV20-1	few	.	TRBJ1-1	TGCAGTGCCGTTCTGAACACTGAAGCTTTCTTT	CSAVLNTEAFF
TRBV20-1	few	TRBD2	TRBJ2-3	TGCAGTGCTTGGACTAGCGGGGGGTCTTCGTATACGCAGTATTTT	CSAWTSGGSSYTQYF
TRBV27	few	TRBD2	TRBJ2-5	TGTGCCAGCAGTCCCGATCGGGGGGGCCAAGAGACCCAGTACTTC	CASSPDRGGQETQYF
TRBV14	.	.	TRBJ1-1	TGTGCCAGCAGCCACTTCGCTGGGGGGTCGGCTGAAGCTTTCTTT	CASSHFAGGSAEAFF
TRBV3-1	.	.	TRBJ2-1	TGTGCCAGCAGCCCGCGGGGGCCGCTCCTCCGAAATGAGCAGTTCTTC	CASSPRGPLLRNEQFF
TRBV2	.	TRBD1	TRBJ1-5	TGTGCCAGCAGCGCTGGACAGGAAAATCAGCCCCAGCATTTT	CASSAGQENQPQHF
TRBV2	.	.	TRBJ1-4	TGTGCCAGCAGTGAATGGCCTAATGAAAAACTGTTTTTT	CASSEWPNEKLFF
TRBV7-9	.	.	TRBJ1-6	TGTGCCAGCAGCCTGCAGGGGAATTGGAATTCACCCCTCCACTTT	CASSLQGNWNSPLHF
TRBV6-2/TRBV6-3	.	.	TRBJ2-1	TGTGCCACCGGGGAGTACAATGAGCAGTTCTTC	CATGEYNEQFF
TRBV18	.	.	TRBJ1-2	TGTGCCAGCTCACGAGGCCTGACAGCTCAACATGGCTACACCTTC	CASSRGLTAQHGYTF
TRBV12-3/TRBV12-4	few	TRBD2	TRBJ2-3	TGTGCCAGCAGGCCTCTCGGCGGGGGAACAGATACGCAGTATTTT	CASRPLGGGTDTQYF
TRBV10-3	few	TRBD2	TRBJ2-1	TGTGCCATCAGTGAGTTCCTAGCGGGGGGTTCCTTCTACAATGAGCAGTTCTTC	CAISEFLAGGSFYNEQFF
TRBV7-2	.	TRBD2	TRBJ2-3	TGTGCCAGCAGCTGGGCGGCACTAGCGAGCACAGATACGCAGTATTTT	CASSWAALASTDTQYF
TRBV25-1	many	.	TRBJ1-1	TGTGCCAGCAGCCCCCGGACGGGGAACACTGAAGCTTTCTTT	CASSPRTGNTEAFF
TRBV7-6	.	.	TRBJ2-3	TGTGCCAGCAGCCAGACGGGACAAGGTCAGGATACGCAGTATTTT	CASSQTGQGQDTQYF
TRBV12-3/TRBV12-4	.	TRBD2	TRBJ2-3	TGTGCCAGCAGTCGACTAGCGGAGACAGATACGCAGTATTTT	CASSRLAETDTQYF
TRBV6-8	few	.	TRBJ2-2	TGTGCCAGCAGTTTCCCCAGGGATCGCACCGGGGAGCTGTTTTTT	CASSFPRDRTGELFF
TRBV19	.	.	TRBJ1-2	TGTGCCAGTAGTATTAGCCAAAACTATGGCTACACCTTC	CASSISQNYGYTF
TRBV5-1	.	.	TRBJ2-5	TGCGCCAGCAGCCTGGTCACCCTTGGGGAAGAGACCCAGTACTTC	CASSLVTLGEETQYF
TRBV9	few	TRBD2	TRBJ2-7	TGTGCCAGCAACGCCCGTGGGGACTACTCCGAGCAGTACTTC	CASNARGDYSEQYF
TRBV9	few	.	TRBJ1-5	TGTGCCAGCAGCGTCGACGGATTCAATCAGCCCCAGCATTTT	CASSVDGFNQPQHF
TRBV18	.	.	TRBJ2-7	TGTGCCAGCTCACTCCGTCGGGAGTACGAGCAGTACTTC	CASSLRREYEQYF
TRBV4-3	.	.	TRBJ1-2	TGCGCCAGCAGCCAAGCCCATTGGGCGCGGGGCTATGGCTACACCTTC	CASSQAHWARGYGYTF
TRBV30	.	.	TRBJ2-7	TGTGCCTGGTCCCTGGGGGTCCAGAGCTCCTACGAGCAGTACTTC	CAWSLGVQSSYEQYF
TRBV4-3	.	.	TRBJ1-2	TGCGCCAGCAGCCAACGCCCGGGGGGTGGCTACACCTTC	CASSQRPGGGYTF
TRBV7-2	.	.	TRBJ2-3	TGTGCCAGCAGCTCGGGACGGGACGGGTACACATCCACAGATACGCAGTATTTT	CASSSGRDGYTSTDTQYF
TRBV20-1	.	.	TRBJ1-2	TGCAGTGCCCTTCAGGGATTGATTAACTATGGCTACACCTTC	CSALQGLINYGYTF
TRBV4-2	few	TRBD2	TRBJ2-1	TGTGCCAGCAGCCAATCCCGGGGGGGGCAGTTCTTC	CASSQSRGGQFF
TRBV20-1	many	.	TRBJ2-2	TGCAGTGCTAGAGGAAATACTCGGTCGAACACCGGGGAGCTGTTTTTT	CSARGNTRSNTGELFF
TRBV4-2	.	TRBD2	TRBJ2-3	TGTGCCAGCAGCCAAGAGGTTTCGGCGGGGGGCCTTACAGATACGCAGTATTTT	CASSQEVSAGGLTDTQYF
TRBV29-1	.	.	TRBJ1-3	TGCAGCGTTGATTTAGGACTCTCTGGAAACACCATATATTTT	CSVDLGLSGNTIYF
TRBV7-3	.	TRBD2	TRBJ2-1	TGTGCCAGCAGCTTAGTTTTAGCGGGGGTTTATGAGCAGTTCTTC	CASSLVLAGVYEQFF
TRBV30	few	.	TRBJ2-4	TGTGCCTGGAGTGTTCCATGGGGGAACATTCAGTACTTC	CAWSVPWGNIQYF
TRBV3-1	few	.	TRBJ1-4	TGTGCCAGCAGCCAAGATTGGGGACGGCATGAAAAACTGTTTTTT	CASSQDWGRHEKLFF
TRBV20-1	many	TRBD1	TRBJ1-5	TGCAGTGCTAATACAGGGGTGGGTCAGCCCCAGCATTTT	CSANTGVGQPQHF
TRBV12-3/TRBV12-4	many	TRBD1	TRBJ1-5	TGTGCCAGCAGTTTTTCAGGGGGCGAGCAGCCCCAGCATTTT	CASSFSGGEQPQHF
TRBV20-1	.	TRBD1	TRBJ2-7	TGCAGTGCTACGGGACAGGGGCTGACCTACGAGCAGTACTTC	CSATGQGLTYEQYF
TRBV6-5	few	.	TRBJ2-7	TGTGCCAGCAGTTACTCGAAGGTTAGCGGTTACGAGCAGTACTTC	CASSYSKVSGYEQYF
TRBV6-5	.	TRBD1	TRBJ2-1	TGTGCCAGCAGTTATCGGACAGGTTTCGGCTCCTACAATGAGCAGTTCTTC	CASSYRTGFGSYNEQFF
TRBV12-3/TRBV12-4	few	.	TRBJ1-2	TGTGCCAGCAGCGGACTCGGGTTAGGATATGGCTACACCTTC	CASSGLGLGYGYTF
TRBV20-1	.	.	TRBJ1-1	TGCAGTGCTAGGACCCCGGGGGGCACTGAAGCTTTCTTT	CSARTPGGTEAFF
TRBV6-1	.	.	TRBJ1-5	TGTGCCAGCAGTGAATGGCCAGCAGGGCAGCCACCCCAGCATTTT	CASSEWPAGQPPQHF
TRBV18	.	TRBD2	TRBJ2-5	TGTGCCAGCTTACCACTAGCGGGGGGCCAAGAGACCCAGTACTTC	CASLPLAGGQETQYF
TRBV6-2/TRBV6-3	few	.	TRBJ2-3	TGTGCCAGCAGTTACTCGGGGGCCTCAGATACGCAGTATTTT	CASSYSGASDTQYF
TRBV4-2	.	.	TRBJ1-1	TGTGCCAGCAGCCAAGTTAAGGGGGGGCAGTCTGAAGCTTTCTTT	CASSQVKGGQSEAFF
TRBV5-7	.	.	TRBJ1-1	TGTGCCAGCAGCTTAAAGGAAGCTTTCTTT	CASSLKEAFF
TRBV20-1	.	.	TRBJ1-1	TGCAGTGCTAGTGGGTGGAACACTGAAGCTTTCTTT	CSASGWNTEAFF
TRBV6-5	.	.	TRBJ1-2	TGTGCCAGCAGGAATCTAGGGGGTGGCTACACCTTC	CASRNLGGGYTF